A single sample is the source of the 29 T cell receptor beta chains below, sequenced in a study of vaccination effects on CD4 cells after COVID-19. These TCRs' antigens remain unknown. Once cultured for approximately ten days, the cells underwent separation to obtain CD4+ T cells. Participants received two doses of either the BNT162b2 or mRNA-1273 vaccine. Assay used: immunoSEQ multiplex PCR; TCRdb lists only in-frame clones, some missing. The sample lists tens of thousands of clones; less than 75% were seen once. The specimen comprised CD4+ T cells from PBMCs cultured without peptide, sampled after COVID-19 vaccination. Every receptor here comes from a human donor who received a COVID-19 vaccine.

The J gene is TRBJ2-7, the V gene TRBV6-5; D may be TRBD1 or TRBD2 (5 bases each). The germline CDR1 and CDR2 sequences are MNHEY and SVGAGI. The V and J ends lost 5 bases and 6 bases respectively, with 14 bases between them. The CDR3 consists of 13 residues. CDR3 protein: CASSHGTLLEQYV. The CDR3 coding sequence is TGTGCCAGCAGTCACGGGACCCTCCTCGAGCAGTACGTC.

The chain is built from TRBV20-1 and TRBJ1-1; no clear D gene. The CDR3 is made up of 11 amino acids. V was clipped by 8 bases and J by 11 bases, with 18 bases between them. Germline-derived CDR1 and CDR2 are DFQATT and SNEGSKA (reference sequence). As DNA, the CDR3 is TGCAGTTCACCTCGGCCTCAGGAGGCTTTCTTT. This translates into CSSPRPQEAFF.

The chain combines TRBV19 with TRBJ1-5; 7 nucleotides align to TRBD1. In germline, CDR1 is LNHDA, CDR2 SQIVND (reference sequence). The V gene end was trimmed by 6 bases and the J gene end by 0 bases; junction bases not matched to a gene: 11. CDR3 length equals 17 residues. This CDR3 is CASSNRGDSLSNQPQHF. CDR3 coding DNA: TGTGCCAGTAGCAATAGGGGGGACAGCCTTAGCAATCAGCCCCAGCATTTT. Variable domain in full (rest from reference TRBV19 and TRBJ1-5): DGGITQSPKYLFRKEGQNVTLSCEQNLNHDAMYWYRQDPGQGLRLIYYSQIVNDFQKGDIAEGYSVSREKKESFPLTVTSAQKNPTAFYLCASSNRGDSLSNQPQHFGDGTRLSIL.

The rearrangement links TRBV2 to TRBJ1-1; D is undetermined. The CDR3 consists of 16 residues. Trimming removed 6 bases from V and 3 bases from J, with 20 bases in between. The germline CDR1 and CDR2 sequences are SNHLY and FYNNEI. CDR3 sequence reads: CASRTTSPTGYTEAFF. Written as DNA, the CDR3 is TGTGCCAGCAGGACCACGAGTCCTACTGGGTACACTGAAGCTTTCTTT. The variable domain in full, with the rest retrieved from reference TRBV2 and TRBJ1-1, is EPEVTQTPSHQVTQMGQEVILRCVPISNHLYFYWYRQILGQKVEFLVSFYNNEISEKSEIFDDQFSVERPDGSNFTLKIRSTKLEDSAMYFCASRTTSPTGYTEAFFGQGTRLTVV.

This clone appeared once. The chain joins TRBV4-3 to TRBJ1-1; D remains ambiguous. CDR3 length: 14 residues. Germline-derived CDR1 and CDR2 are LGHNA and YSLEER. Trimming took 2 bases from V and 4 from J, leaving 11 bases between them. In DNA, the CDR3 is TGCGCCAGCAGCCAAAGGGAATTCGGCACTGAAGCTTTCTTT. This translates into CASSQREFGTEAFF.

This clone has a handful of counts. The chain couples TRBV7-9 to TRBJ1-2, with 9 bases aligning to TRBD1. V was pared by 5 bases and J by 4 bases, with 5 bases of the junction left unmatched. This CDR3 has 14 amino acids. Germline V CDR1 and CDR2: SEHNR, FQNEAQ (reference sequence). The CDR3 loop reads CASSHATGGYGYTF. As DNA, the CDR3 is TGTGCCAGCAGCCACGCGACAGGGGGCTATGGCTACACCTTC.

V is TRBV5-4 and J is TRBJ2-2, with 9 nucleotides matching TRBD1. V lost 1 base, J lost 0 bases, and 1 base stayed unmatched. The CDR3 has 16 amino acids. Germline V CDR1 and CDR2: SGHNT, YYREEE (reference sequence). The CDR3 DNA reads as TGTGCCAGCAGCTTGTGGACAGGGGCGAACACCGGGGAGCTGTTTTTT. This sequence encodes CASSLWTGANTGELFF.

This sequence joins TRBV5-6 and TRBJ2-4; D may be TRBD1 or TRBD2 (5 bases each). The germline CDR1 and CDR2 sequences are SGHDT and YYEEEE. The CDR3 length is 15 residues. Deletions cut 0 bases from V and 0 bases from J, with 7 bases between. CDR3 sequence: CASSLERGAKNIQYF. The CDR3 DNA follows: TGTGCCAGCAGCTTGGAGAGGGGAGCCAAAAACATTCAGTACTTC.

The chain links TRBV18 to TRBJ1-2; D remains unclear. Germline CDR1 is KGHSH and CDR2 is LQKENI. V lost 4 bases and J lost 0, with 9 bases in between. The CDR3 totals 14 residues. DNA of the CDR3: TGTGCCAGCTCACAGGGTACCACTAACTATGGCTACACCTTC. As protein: CASSQGTTNYGYTF.

Here the CDR3 reads CAISEPRGANVLTF. For the CDR3, the DNA is TGTGCCATCAGTGAGCCTCGTGGGGCCAACGTCCTGACTTTC. The V call is TRBV10-3, the J call TRBJ2-6; D gene unclear. Between the trimmed V and J ends, which lost 2 bases and 3 bases, there was a span of 5 bases. The CDR3 totals 14 residues. CDR1 is ENHRY, CDR2 SYGVKD, per germline.

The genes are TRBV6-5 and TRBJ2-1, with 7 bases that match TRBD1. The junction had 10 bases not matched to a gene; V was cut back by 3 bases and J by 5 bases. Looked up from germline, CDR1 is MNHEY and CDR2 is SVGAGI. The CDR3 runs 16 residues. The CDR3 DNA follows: TGTGCCAGCAGTTATCCGGCCAGGGGGAGAAACAATGAGCAGTTCTTC. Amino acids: CASSYPARGRNNEQFF.

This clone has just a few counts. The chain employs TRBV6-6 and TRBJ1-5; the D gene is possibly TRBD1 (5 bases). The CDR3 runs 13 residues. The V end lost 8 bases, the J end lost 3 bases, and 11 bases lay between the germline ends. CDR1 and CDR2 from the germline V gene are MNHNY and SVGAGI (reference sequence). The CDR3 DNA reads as TGTGCCAGCGGACGGGGGGTCAATCAGCCCCAGCATTTT. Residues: CASGRGVNQPQHF.

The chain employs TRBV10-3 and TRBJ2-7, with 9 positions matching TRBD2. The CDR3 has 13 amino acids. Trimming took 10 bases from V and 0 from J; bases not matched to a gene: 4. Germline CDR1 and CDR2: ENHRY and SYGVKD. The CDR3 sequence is CATTSGSSYEQYV. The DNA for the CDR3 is TGTGCCACGACTAGCGGAAGCTCCTACGAGCAGTACGTC.

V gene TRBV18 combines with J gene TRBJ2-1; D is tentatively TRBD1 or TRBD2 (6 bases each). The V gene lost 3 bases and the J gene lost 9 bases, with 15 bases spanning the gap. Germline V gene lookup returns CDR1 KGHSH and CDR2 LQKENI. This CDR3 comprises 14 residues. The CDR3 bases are TGTGCCAGCTCACCGTCCCTGGGGGGCGGTGAGCAGTTCTTC. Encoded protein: CASSPSLGGGEQFF.

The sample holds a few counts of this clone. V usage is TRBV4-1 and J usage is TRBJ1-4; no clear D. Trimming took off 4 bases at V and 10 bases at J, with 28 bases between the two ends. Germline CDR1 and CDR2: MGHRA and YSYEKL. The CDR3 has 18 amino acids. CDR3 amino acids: CASSLPPSGPGNSGKLFF. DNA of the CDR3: TGCGCCAGCAGCCTCCCCCCATCCGGACCCGGGAATAGCGGAAAACTGTTTTTT.

CDR3 in DNA: TGTGCCAGCAGCTTACGTCGATATCAGCCCCAGCATTTT. Protein: CASSLRRYQPQHF. This chain connects TRBV7-2 to TRBJ1-5, with D unresolved. Trimming shortened V by 2 bases and J by 5 bases, and 7 bases separated the two germline ends. CDR1 is SGHTA and CDR2 is FQGNSA in the germline V gene. This CDR3 spans 13 amino acids.

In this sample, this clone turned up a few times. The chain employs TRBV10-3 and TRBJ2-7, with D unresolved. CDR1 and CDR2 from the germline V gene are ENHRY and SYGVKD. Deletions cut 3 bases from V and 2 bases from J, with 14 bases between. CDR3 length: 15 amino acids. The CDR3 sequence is CAISESGSLAYEQYV. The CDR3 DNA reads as TGTGCCATCAGTGAATCTGGCAGCCTCGCCTACGAGCAGTACGTC.

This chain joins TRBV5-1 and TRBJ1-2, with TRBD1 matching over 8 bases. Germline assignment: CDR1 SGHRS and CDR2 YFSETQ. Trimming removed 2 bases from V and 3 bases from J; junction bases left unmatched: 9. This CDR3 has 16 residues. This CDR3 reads CASSLSRGRGDYGYTF. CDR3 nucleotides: TGCGCCAGCAGCTTAAGCAGGGGGCGCGGGGACTATGGCTACACCTTC.

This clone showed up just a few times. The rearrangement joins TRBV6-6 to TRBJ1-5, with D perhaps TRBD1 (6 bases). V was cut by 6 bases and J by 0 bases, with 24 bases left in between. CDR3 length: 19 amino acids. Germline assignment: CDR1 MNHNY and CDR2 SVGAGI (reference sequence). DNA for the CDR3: TGTGCCAGCAGCTTAAGGCCAGGGAGAGGGGGTTATAGCAATCAGCCCCAGCATTTT. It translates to CASSLRPGRGGYSNQPQHF.

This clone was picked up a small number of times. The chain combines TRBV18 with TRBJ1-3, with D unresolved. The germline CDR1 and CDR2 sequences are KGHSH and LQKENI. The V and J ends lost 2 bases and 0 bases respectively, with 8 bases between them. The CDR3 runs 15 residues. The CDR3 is CASSPMQHSGNTIYF. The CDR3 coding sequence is TGTGCCAGCTCACCAATGCAGCACTCTGGAAACACCATATATTTT.

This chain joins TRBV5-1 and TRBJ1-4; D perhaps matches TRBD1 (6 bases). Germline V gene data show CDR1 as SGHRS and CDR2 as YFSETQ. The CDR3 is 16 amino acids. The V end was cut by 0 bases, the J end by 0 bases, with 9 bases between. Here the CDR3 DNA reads TGCGCCAGCAGCTTGGCACAGGGATCAACTAATGAAAAACTGTTTTTT. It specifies CASSLAQGSTNEKLFF.

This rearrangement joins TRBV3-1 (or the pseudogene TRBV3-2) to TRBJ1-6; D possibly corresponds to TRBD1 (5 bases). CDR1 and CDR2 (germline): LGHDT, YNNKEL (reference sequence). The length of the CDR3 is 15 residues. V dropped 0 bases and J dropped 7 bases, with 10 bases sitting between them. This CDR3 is CASSQDRVSNSPLHF. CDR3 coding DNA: TGTGCCAGCAGCCAAGACAGGGTTTCCAATTCACCCCTCCACTTT.

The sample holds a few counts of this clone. DNA for the CDR3: TGTGCCAGTAGTATCGGCGTGGAGGTCAATGAGCAGTTCTTC. Translating gives CASSIGVEVNEQFF. V usage is TRBV19 and J usage is TRBJ2-1, with a weak D call TRBD2 (5 bases). Trimming took 3 bases from V and 6 from J, leaving 12 bases between them. Germline V gene sequence: CDR1 LNHDA, CDR2 SQIVND (reference sequence). The CDR3 is 14 residues long.

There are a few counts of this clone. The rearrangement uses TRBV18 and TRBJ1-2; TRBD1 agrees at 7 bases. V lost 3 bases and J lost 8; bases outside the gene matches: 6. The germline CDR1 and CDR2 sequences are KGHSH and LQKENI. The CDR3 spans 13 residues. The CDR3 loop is CASSPDRVDGYTF. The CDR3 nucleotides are TGTGCCAGCTCACCCGACAGGGTAGACGGCTACACCTTC.

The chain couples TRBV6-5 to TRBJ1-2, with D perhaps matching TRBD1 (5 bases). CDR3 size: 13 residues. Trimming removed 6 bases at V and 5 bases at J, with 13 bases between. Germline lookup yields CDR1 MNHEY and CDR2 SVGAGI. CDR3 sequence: CASRGAASYGYTF. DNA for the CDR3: TGTGCCAGCAGAGGGGCAGCTTCATATGGCTACACCTTC.

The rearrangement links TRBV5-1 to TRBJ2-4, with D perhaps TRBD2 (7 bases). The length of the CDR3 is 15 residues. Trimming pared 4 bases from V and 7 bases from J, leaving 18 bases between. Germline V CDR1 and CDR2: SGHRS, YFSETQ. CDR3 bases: TGCGCCAGCAGCCCGGGGGGCAGTTTTAGTAACATTCAGTACTTC. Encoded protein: CASSPGGSFSNIQYF.

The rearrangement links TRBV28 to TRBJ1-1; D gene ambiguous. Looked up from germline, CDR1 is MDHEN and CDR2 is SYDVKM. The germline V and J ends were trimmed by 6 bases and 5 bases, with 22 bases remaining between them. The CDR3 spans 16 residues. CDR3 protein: CASSPVTRTGRTEAFF. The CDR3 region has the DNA TGTGCCAGCAGCCCCGTAACTCGAACGGGTCGGACTGAAGCTTTCTTT.

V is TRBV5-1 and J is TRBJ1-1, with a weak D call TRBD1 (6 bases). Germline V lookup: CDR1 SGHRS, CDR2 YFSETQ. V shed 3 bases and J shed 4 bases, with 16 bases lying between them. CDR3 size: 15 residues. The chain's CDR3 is CASSWRSGEGTEAFF. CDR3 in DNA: TGCGCCAGCAGCTGGAGGTCAGGGGAGGGCACTGAAGCTTTCTTT.

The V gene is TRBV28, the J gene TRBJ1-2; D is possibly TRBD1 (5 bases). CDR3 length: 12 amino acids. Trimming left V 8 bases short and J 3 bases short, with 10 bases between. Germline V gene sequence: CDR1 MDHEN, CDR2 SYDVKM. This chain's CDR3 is CASGAGDYGYTF. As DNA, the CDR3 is TGTGCCAGCGGGGCGGGTGACTATGGCTACACCTTC.